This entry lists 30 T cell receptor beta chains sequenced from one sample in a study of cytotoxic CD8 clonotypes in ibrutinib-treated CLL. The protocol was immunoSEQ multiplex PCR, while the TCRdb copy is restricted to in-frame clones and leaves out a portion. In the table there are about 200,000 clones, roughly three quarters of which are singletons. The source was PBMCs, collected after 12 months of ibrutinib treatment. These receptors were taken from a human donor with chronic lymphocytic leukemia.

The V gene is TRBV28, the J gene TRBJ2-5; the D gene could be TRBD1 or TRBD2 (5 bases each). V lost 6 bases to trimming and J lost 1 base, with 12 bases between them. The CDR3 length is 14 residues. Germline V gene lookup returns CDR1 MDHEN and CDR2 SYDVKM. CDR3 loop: CASSGAQVQETQYF. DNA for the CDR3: TGTGCCAGCAGCGGGGCACAGGTCCAAGAGACCCAGTACTTC.

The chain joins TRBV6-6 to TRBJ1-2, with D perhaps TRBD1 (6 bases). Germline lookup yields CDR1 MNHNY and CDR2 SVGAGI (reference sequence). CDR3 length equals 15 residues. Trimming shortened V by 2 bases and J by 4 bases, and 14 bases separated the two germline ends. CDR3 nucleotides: TGTGCCAGCAGTTACGACGGACAGACGATCTATGGCTACACCTTC. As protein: CASSYDGQTIYGYTF.

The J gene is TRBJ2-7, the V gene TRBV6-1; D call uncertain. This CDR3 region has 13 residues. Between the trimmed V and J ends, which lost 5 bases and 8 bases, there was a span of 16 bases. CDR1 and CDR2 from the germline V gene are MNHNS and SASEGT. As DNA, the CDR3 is TGTGCCAGCAGTTCCGACGGACCTTCGAAGCAGTACTTC. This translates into CASSSDGPSKQYF.

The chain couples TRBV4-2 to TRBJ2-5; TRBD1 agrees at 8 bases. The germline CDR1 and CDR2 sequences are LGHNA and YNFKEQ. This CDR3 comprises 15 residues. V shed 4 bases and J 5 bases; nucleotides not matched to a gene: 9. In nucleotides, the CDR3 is TGTGCCAGCAGCCCTACAGGGGGGTCCGGTGAGACCCAGTACTTC. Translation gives CASSPTGGSGETQYF.

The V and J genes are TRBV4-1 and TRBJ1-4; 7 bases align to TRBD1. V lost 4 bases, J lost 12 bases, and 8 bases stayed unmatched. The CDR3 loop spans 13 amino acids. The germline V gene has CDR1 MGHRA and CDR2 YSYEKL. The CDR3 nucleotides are TGCGCCAGCAGCCCGACGATACAGGGGCAACTGTTTTTT. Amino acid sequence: CASSPTIQGQLFF.

The CDR3 DNA reads as TGCGCCAGCAGCCCGAGATATGAGGGACTAGAGAAAGAGACCCAGTACTTC. Translated: CASSPRYEGLEKETQYF. The V gene is TRBV4-1, the J gene TRBJ2-5, with 8 bases that match TRBD2. Trimming cost V 4 bases and J 3 bases; bases outside gene matches: 13. This CDR3 is 17 amino acids long. Germline CDR1 is MGHRA and CDR2 is YSYEKL.

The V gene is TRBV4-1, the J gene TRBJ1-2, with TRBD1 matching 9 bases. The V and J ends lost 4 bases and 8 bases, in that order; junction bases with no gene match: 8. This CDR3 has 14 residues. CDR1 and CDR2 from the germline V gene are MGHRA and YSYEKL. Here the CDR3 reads CASSRLQGAEGYTF. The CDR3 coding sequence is TGCGCCAGCAGCCGACTACAGGGGGCGGAGGGCTACACCTTC.

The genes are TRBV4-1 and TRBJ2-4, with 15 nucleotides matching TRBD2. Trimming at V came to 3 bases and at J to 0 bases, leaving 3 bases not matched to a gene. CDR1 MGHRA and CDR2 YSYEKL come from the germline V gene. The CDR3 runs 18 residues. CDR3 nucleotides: TGCGCCAGCAGCCAGGGACTAGCGGGGGGTCGAGCCAAAAACATTCAGTACTTC. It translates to CASSQGLAGGRAKNIQYF.

The CDR3 sequence is CARGARLAGKGRDTQYF. In nucleotides, the CDR3 is TGTGCCAGGGGAGCTCGGCTAGCGGGTAAAGGGCGAGATACGCAGTATTTT. V is TRBV28 and J is TRBJ2-3; 8 bases agree with TRBD2. The J segment lost 5 bases and the V segment lost 9 bases, leaving 19 bases of the junction unmatched. The CDR3 extends over 17 amino acids. Germline V CDR1 and CDR2: MDHEN, SYDVKM.

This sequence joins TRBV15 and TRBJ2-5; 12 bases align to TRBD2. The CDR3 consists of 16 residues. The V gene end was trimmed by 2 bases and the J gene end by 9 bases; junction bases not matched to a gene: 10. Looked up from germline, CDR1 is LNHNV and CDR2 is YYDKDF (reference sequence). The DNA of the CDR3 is TGTGCCACCAGCAGACTCTGGCCCGGACTAGCGGGGTCCCAGTACTTC. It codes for CATSRLWPGLAGSQYF. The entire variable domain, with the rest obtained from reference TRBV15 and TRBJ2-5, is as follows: DAMVIQNPRYQVTQFGKPVTLSCSQTLNHNVMYWYQQKSSQAPKLLFHYYDKDFNNEADTPDNFQSRRPNTSFCFLDIRSPGLGDTAMYLCATSRLWPGLAGSQYFGPGTRLLVL.

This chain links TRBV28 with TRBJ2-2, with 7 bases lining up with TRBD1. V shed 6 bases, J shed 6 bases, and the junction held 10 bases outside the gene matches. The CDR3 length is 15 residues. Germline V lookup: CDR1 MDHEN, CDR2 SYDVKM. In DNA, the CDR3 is TGTGCCAGCAGCTCCCCGACAGGGAGCGCCGGGGAGCTGTTTTTT. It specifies CASSSPTGSAGELFF.

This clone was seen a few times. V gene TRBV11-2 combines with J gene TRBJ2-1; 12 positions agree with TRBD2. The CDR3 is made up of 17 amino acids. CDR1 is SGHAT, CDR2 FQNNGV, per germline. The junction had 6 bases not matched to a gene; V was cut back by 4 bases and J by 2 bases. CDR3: CASSSERTSGTYNEQFF. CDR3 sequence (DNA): TGTGCCAGCAGCTCCGAAAGGACTAGCGGGACCTACAATGAGCAGTTCTTC.

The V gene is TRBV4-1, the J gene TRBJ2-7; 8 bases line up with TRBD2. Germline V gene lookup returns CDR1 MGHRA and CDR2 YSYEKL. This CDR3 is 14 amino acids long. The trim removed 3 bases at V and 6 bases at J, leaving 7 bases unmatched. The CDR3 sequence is CASSQPSGLAEQYF. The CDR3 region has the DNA TGCGCCAGCAGCCAGCCTAGCGGGCTGGCCGAGCAGTACTTC.

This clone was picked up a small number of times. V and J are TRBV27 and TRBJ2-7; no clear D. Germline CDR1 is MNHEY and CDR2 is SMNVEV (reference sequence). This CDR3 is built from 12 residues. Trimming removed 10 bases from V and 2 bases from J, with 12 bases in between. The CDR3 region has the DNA TGTGCCATCGGGCTAACCCCCTACGAGCAGTACTTC. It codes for CAIGLTPYEQYF.

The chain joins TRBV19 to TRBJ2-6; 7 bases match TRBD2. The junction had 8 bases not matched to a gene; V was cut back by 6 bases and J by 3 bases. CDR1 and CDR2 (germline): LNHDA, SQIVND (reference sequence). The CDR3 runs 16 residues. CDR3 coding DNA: TGTGCCAGTAGGCCCCGGGGGGTTGGTGGGGCCAACGTCCTGACTTTC. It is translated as CASRPRGVGGANVLTF.

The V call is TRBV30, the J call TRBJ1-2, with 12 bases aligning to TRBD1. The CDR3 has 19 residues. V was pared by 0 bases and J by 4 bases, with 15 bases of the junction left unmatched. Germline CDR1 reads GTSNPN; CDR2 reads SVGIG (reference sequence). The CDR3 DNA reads TGTGCCTGGAGTGTACGCGGGTGGGGACAGGGGGCGTACGGCTATGGCTACACCTTC. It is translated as CAWSVRGWGQGAYGYGYTF.

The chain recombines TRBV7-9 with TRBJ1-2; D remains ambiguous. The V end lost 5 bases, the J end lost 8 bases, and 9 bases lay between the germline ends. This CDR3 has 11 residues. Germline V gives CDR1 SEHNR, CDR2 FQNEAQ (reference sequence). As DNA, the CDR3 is TGTGCCAGCAGCGGGGATCTCGGCTACACCTTC. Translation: CASSGDLGYTF.

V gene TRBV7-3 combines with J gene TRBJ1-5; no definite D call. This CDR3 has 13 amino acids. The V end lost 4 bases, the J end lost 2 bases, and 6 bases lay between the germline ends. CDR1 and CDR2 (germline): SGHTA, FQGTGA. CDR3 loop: CASSSVGNQPQHF. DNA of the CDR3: TGTGCCAGCAGCTCCGTTGGCAATCAGCCCCAGCATTTT.

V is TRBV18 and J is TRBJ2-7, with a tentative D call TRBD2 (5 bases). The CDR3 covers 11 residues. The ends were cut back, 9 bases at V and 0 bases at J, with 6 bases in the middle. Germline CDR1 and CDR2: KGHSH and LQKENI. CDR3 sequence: CASRGSYEQYF. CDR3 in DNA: TGTGCCAGTCGGGGCTCCTACGAGCAGTACTTC.

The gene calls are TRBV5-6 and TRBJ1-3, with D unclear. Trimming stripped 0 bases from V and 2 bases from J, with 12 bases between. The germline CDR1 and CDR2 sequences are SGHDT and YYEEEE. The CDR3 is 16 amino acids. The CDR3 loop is CASSLVPGITGNTIYF. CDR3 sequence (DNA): TGTGCCAGCAGCTTGGTTCCGGGGATTACTGGAAACACCATATATTTT.

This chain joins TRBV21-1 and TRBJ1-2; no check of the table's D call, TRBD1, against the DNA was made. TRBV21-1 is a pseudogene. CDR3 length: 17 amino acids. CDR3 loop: CASEVDPPGQPRYGYTF. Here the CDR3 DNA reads TGTGCCAGCGAGGTTGACCCGCCGGGACAGCCGCGCTATGGCTACACCTTC.

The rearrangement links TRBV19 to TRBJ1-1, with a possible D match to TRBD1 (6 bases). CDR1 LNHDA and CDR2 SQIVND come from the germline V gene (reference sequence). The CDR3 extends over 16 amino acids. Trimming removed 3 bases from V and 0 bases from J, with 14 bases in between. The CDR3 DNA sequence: TGTGCCAGTAGTATCCCCCCGGGACAAATGAACACTGAAGCTTTCTTT. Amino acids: CASSIPPGQMNTEAFF.

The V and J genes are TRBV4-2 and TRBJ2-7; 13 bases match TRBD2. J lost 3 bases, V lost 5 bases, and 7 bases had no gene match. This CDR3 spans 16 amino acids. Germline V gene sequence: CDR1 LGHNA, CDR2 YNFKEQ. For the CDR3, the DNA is TGTGCCAGCAGCAAAACCGGGACTAGCGGGGACTACGAGCAGTACTTC. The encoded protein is CASSKTGTSGDYEQYF.

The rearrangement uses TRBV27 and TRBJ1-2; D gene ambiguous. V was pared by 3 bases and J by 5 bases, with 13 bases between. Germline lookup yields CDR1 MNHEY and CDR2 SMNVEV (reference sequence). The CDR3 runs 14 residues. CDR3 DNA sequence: TGTGCCAGCAGTTTTGGTGGGCCAGAGTATGGCTACACCTTC. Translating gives CASSFGGPEYGYTF.

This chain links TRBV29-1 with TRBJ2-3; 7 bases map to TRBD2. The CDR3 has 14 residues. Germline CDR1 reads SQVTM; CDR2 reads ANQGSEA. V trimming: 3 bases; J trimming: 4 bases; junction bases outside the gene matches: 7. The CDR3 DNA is TGCAGCGTTGATATTCTGGCGGGAGCAGATACGCAGTATTTT. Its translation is CSVDILAGADTQYF.

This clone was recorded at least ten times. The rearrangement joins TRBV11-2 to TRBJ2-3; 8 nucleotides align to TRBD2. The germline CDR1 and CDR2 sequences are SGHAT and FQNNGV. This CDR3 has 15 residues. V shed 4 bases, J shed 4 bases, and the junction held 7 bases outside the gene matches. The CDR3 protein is CASSSSGGVADTQYF. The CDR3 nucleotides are TGTGCCAGCAGCTCCTCCGGGGGGGTCGCAGATACGCAGTATTTT.

As DNA, the CDR3 is TGTGCCAGCAGGCGGGAGGGCTCGTTGACAGATACGCAGTATTTT. Amino acid sequence: CASRREGSLTDTQYF. The chain carries TRBV13 and TRBJ2-3; 9 bases fit TRBD2. The CDR3 has 15 residues. V trimming: 6 bases; J trimming: 3 bases; junction bases outside the gene matches: 7. In germline, CDR1 is PRHDT, CDR2 FYEKMQ (reference sequence).

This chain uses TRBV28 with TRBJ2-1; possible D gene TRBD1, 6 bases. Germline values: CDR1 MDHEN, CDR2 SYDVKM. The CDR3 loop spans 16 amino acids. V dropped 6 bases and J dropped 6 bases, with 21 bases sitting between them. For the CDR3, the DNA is TGTGCCAGCAGCCCCCCAGGGGCGAATCCTCCCAATGAGCAGTTCTTC. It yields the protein CASSPPGANPPNEQFF.

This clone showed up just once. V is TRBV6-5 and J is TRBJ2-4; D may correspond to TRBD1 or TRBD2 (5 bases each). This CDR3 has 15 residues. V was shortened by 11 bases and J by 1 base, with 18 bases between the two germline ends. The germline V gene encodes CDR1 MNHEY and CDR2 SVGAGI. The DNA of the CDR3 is TGTGCCTCCCGGGGCGGCGTTGGGGCCAAAAACATTCAGTACTTC. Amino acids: CASRGGVGAKNIQYF.

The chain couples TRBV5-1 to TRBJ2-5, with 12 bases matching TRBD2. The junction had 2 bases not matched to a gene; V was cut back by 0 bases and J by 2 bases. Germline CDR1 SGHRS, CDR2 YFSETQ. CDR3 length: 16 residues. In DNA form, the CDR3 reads TGCGCCAGCAGCTTGGCCCTAGCGGGGGGGCAAGAGACCCAGTACTTC. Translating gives CASSLALAGGQETQYF.